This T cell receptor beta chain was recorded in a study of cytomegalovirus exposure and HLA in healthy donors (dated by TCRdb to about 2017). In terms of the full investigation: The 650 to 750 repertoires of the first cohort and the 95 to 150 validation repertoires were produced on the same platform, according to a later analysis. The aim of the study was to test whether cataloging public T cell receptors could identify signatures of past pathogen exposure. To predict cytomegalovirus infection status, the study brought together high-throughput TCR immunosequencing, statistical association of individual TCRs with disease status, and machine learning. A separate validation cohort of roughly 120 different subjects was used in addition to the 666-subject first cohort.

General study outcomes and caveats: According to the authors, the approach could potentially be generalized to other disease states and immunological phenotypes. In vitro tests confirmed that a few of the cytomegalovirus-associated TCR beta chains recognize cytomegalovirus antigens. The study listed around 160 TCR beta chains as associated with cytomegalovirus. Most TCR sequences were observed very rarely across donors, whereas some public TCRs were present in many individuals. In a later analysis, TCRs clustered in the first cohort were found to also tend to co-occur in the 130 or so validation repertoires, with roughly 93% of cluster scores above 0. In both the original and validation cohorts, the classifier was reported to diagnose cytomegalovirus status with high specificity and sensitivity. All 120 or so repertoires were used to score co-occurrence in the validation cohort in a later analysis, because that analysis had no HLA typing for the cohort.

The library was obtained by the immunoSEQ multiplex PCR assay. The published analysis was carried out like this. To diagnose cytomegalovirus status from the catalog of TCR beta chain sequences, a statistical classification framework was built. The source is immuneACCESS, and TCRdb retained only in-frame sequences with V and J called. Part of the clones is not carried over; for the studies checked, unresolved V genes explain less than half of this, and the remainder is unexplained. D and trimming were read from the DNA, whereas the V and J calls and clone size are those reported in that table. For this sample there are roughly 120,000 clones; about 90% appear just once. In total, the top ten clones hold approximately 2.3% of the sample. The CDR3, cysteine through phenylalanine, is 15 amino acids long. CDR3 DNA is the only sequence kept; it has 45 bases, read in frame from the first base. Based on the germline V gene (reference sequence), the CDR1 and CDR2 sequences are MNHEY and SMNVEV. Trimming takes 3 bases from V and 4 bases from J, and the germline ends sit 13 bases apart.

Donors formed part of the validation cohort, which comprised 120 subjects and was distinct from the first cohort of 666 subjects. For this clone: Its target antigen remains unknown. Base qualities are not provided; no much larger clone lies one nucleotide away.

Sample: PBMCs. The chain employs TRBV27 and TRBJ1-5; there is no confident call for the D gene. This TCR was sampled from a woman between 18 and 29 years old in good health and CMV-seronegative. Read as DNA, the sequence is TGTGCCAGCAGTTTGGGAGGGCCCCTAAATCAGCCCCAGCATTTT. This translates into CASSLGGPLNQPQHF.